The clone carrying this TCR beta chain has a handful of counts. V dropped 5 bases and J dropped 8; count of bases not matched to a gene: 21. Germline V CDR1 and CDR2: SGHTA, FQGNSA. This CDR3 is 20 amino acids long. This sample is drawn from a study of T cells after yellow fever vaccination. TCRdb redid the calling of the 5' RACE reads with MiXCR, one entry per CDR3 protein. The sample yields 400,000 to 450,000 distinct CDR3 sequences, around 20% seen once. This chain joins TRBV7-2 and TRBJ2-1, with TRBD2 identical over 13 bases. The sequences come from PBMCs, collected before the yellow fever booster vaccination. This TCR derives from a man aged 18 to 29 who received the YFV17D yellow fever vaccine. The CDR3 protein is CASSRAPGTSGGAGEDEQFF. In DNA form, the CDR3 reads TGTGCCAGCAGCCGGGCCCCAGGAACTAGCGGGGGGGCAGGCGAGGATGAGCAGTTCTTC.